The 22 T cell receptor beta chains below all came from one sample that was sequenced in a study of cytomegalovirus exposure and HLA in healthy donors. PCR amplification relied on 60 Vbeta primers (plus 13 Jbeta primers). TCRdb's table, derived via immunoSEQ multiplex PCR, lists solely in-frame clones and lacks some. The sample totals tens of thousands of clones; its top ten clones hold about 0.61%. The sample comprised PBMCs. The receptor set was obtained from a man aged 45-65 years in good health and CMV-seronegative.

The chain combines TRBV6-1 with TRBJ1-1; tentatively, D is TRBD1 (5 bases). The CDR3 has 16 residues. V was pared by 2 bases and J by 3 bases, with 16 bases between. Germline V CDR1 and CDR2: MNHNS, SASEGT. CDR3 protein: CASSENPAGPYTEAFF. CDR3 bases: TGTGCCAGCAGTGAAAACCCCGCAGGGCCCTACACTGAAGCTTTCTTT.

The chain has TRBV2 and TRBJ1-5, with D possibly TRBD1 on 6 matching bases. The germline gives CDR1 SNHLY, CDR2 FYNNEI. The CDR3 has 14 amino acids. Trimming pared 2 bases from V and 3 bases from J, leaving 8 bases between. This chain's CDR3 is CASSETGHNQPQHF. The CDR3 DNA sequence: TGTGCCAGCAGTGAAACAGGGCACAATCAGCCCCAGCATTTT.

This rearrangement joins TRBV7-9 to TRBJ2-1; D gene unclear. V was pared by 1 base and J by 4 bases, with 14 bases between. Germline CDR1 SEHNR, CDR2 FQNEAQ (reference sequence). The CDR3 spans 16 residues. The CDR3 reads CASSLVVSYEYNEQFF. The CDR3 coding sequence is TGTGCCAGCAGCTTAGTGGTTTCTTATGAGTACAATGAGCAGTTCTTC.

This rearrangement joins TRBV2 to TRBJ2-3, with D possibly TRBD1 on 5 matching bases. CDR3 length: 14 residues. Germline CDR1 is SNHLY and CDR2 is FYNNEI. The V gene lost 4 bases and the J gene lost 4 bases, with 12 bases spanning the gap. The CDR3 sequence is CASSARVFSDTQYF. CDR3 coding DNA: TGTGCCAGCAGTGCCAGGGTATTTTCAGATACGCAGTATTTT.

The CDR3 nucleotides read TGTGCCAGCAGTTGGGGGCTCTCCTACGAGCAGTACTTC. Its translation: CASSWGLSYEQYF. The chain has TRBV27 and TRBJ2-7; possibly TRBD1 for D (6 bases). This CDR3 contains 13 residues. Germline loops: CDR1 MNHEY, CDR2 SMNVEV (reference sequence). V dropped 4 bases and J dropped 0 bases, with 7 bases sitting between them.

The chain joins TRBV10-3 to TRBJ2-3, with 8 bases aligning to TRBD1. Unmatched junction bases numbered 9, after V lost 2 bases and J lost 2 bases. Germline V gives CDR1 ENHRY, CDR2 SYGVKD. The CDR3 is made up of 17 amino acids. Written as DNA, the CDR3 is TGTGCCATCAGTGAGAGGGCAGGACAGGGATCCACAGATACGCAGTATTTT. Translating gives CAISERAGQGSTDTQYF.

The rearrangement links TRBV18 to TRBJ2-7; 7 nucleotides align to TRBD2. This CDR3 region has 15 residues. Germline V lookup: CDR1 KGHSH, CDR2 LQKENI. Trimming took 1 base from V and 0 from J; bases not matched to a gene: 3. The chain's CDR3 is CASSPREGSSYEQYF. The CDR3 DNA follows: TGTGCCAGCTCACCACGGGAGGGGAGCTCCTACGAGCAGTACTTC.

This chain joins TRBV7-3 and TRBJ2-3, with D possibly TRBD2 on 5 matching bases. Germline values: CDR1 SGHTA, CDR2 FQGTGA. The CDR3 contains 14 residues. Trimming pared 1 base from V and 1 base from J, leaving 6 bases between. CDR3: CASSLIGGTDTQYF. CDR3 nucleotide sequence: TGTGCCAGCAGCTTAATCGGGGGCACAGATACGCAGTATTTT. Supplemented by reference TRBV7-3 and TRBJ2-3, the full variable domain reads GAGVSQTPSNKVTEKGKYVELRCDPISGHTALYWYRQSLGQGPEFLIYFQGTGAADDSGLPNDRFFAVRPEGSVSTLKIQRTERGDSAVYLCASSLIGGTDTQYFGPGTRLTVL.

The V and J genes are TRBV6-5 and TRBJ2-7; TRBD1 matches 10 bases. The CDR3 has 16 amino acids. Germline V gene lookup returns CDR1 MNHEY and CDR2 SVGAGI. The V and J ends lost 0 bases and 1 base, in that order; junction bases with no gene match: 3. The CDR3 protein is CASSYSWDRGSYEQYF. The DNA for the CDR3 is TGTGCCAGCAGTTACTCGTGGGACAGGGGTTCCTACGAGCAGTACTTC.

The chain carries TRBV7-9 and TRBJ1-2, with 9 nucleotides matching TRBD1. The CDR3 runs to 15 residues. Losses at the gene ends were 4 bases for V and 1 base for J; bases not matched to a gene: 4. Germline values: CDR1 SEHNR, CDR2 FQNEAQ (reference sequence). The CDR3 DNA reads TGTGCCAGCAGCTCCGGGACAGGGCATAACTATGGCTACACCTTC. It specifies CASSSGTGHNYGYTF.

The genes are TRBV6-4 and TRBJ2-7; 10 positions agree with TRBD2. CDR3 length: 14 residues. The trim removed 6 bases at V and 1 base at J, leaving 3 bases unmatched. CDR1 MRHNA and CDR2 SNTAGT come from the germline V gene. The CDR3 spells CASRERGGSYEQYF. The CDR3 DNA reads TGTGCCAGCAGGGAGCGGGGGGGATCCTACGAGCAGTACTTC.

The chain employs TRBV5-1 and TRBJ1-1; TRBD1 aligns across 7 bases. Germline-derived CDR1 and CDR2 are SGHRS and YFSETQ. Trimming cost V 5 bases and J 11 bases; bases outside gene matches: 12. CDR3 size: 13 residues. The CDR3 loop reads CASSLTGTQLAFF. Written as DNA, the CDR3 is TGCGCCAGCAGTTTGACAGGGACCCAGCTTGCTTTCTTT.

This chain connects TRBV6-5 to TRBJ1-2; TRBD1 agrees at 11 bases. Germline CDR1 MNHEY, CDR2 SVGAGI. Losses at the gene ends were 6 bases for V and 7 bases for J; bases not matched to a gene: 4. The CDR3 is 13 amino acids. The DNA for the CDR3 is TGTGCCAGCAGGGACAGGGGGCGGTTTGGCTACACCTTC. Protein sequence: CASRDRGRFGYTF.

This chain links TRBV10-3 with TRBJ1-2, with D maybe TRBD1 (5 bases). CDR1 and CDR2 (germline): ENHRY, SYGVKD. V was trimmed by 6 bases and J by 4 bases, leaving 15 bases between them. CDR3 size: 14 residues. CDR3 DNA: TGTGCCATCAGCGGCAGGGAAGACGGCTATGGCTACACCTTC. The encoded protein is CAISGREDGYGYTF.

The V and J genes are TRBV6-1 and TRBJ2-3; the match to TRBD2 covers 9 bases. Germline V gene sequence: CDR1 MNHNS, CDR2 SASEGT. The CDR3 has 15 residues. J was trimmed by 2 bases and V by 7 bases; bases with no gene match: 7. Here the CDR3 reads CASILSGGFTDTQYF. The DNA for the CDR3 is TGTGCCAGCATCCTCAGCGGGGGGTTCACAGATACGCAGTATTTT.

V is TRBV5-1 and J is TRBJ1-2, with D possibly TRBD1 on 6 matching bases. V lost 2 bases and J lost 4, with 18 bases in between. CDR1 and CDR2 (germline): SGHRS, YFSETQ. The CDR3 extends over 16 amino acids. The CDR3 bases are TGCGCCAGCAGCTTTCACCCAGGGGACGGCGGCTATGGCTACACCTTC. It translates to CASSFHPGDGGYGYTF.

The CDR3 reads CASSSETGIQPQHF. In DNA form, the CDR3 reads TGTGCCAGCAGTTCAGAAACAGGGATTCAGCCCCAGCATTTT. The chain carries TRBV7-9 and TRBJ1-5; D may be TRBD1 (6 bases). V lost 6 bases, J lost 6 bases, and 15 bases lay in between. This CDR3 has 14 residues. Germline CDR1 reads SEHNR; CDR2 reads FQNEAQ (reference sequence).

V and J are TRBV19 and TRBJ1-5; TRBD1 matches at 7 bases. V lost 8 bases and J lost 3; bases outside the gene matches: 4. Germline assignment: CDR1 LNHDA and CDR2 SQIVND (reference sequence). The CDR3 totals 13 residues. CDR3 amino acids: CASGDRINQPQHF. The CDR3 DNA is TGTGCCAGTGGGGACAGAATCAATCAGCCCCAGCATTTT.

The chain uses TRBV6-1 and TRBJ2-2; 7 bases are a match to TRBD1. There are 15 residues in the CDR3. Germline loops: CDR1 MNHNS, CDR2 SASEGT. After removal of 7 bases from V and 0 bases from J, the junction contained 5 bases not matched to a gene. The CDR3 nucleotides are TGTGCCAGCACCCCCGGGACAGCGAACACCGGGGAGCTGTTTTTT. This translates into CASTPGTANTGELFF.

The chain couples TRBV19 to TRBJ1-1; D remains unclear. Trimming took 3 bases from V and 6 from J, leaving 11 bases between them. The CDR3 totals 13 residues. CDR1 is LNHDA, CDR2 SQIVND, per germline (reference sequence). CDR3 residues: CASSILRFSEAFF. The CDR3 DNA is TGTGCCAGTAGTATTTTGCGTTTCTCTGAAGCTTTCTTT.

The chain carries TRBV5-1 and TRBJ2-5, with D maybe TRBD1 (6 bases). Germline V gene lookup returns CDR1 SGHRS and CDR2 YFSETQ. V was shortened by 4 bases and J by 5 bases, with 15 bases between the two germline ends. CDR3 length equals 14 residues. The DNA of the CDR3 is TGCGCCAGCAGCACCCCGACAGGTGTGGAGACCCAGTACTTC. This gives the protein CASSTPTGVETQYF. The entire variable domain, with the rest obtained from reference TRBV5-1 and TRBJ2-5, is as follows: KAGVTQTPRYLIKTRGQQVTLSCSPISGHRSVSWYQQTPGQGLQFLFEYFSETQRNKGNFPGRFSGRQFSNSRSEMNVSTLELGDSALYLCASSTPTGVETQYFGPGTRLLVL.

V and J are TRBV19 and TRBJ2-7; 11 nucleotides line up with TRBD1. Trimming cost V 5 bases and J 2 bases; bases outside gene matches: 2. CDR1 and CDR2 (germline): LNHDA, SQIVND (reference sequence). This CDR3 comprises 14 residues. The CDR3: CASSLGQGAYEQYF. The CDR3 DNA sequence: TGTGCCAGTAGTTTGGGACAGGGGGCCTACGAGCAGTACTTC.